Sequencing of this TCR beta chain was carried out in a study of blood T cell repertoires in COVID-19. The CDR3 is made up of 14 amino acids. The germline CDR1 and CDR2 sequences are SGHAT and FQNNGV. The V end was cut by 1 base, the J end by 6 bases, with 9 bases between. Individuals in the exposed group had encountered a COVID-19 case within 2 weeks preceding study entry. The method was immunoSEQ multiplex PCR; TCRdb's version includes in-frame clones alone and lacks a portion of them. This sample yields 190,000 or so clones, of which about 86% are seen a single time; approximately 4% belongs to the top ten.

This receptor was obtained from a woman aged 25-40 years who had been exposed to COVID-19. The rearrangement uses TRBV11-2 and TRBJ2-2; D not resolved. Sequencing was carried out using PBMCs or T cells enriched from blood (not recorded which). The CDR3: CASSLAPVSGELFF. The DNA for the CDR3 is TGTGCCAGCAGCTTAGCCCCCGTGTCCGGGGAGCTGTTTTTT.